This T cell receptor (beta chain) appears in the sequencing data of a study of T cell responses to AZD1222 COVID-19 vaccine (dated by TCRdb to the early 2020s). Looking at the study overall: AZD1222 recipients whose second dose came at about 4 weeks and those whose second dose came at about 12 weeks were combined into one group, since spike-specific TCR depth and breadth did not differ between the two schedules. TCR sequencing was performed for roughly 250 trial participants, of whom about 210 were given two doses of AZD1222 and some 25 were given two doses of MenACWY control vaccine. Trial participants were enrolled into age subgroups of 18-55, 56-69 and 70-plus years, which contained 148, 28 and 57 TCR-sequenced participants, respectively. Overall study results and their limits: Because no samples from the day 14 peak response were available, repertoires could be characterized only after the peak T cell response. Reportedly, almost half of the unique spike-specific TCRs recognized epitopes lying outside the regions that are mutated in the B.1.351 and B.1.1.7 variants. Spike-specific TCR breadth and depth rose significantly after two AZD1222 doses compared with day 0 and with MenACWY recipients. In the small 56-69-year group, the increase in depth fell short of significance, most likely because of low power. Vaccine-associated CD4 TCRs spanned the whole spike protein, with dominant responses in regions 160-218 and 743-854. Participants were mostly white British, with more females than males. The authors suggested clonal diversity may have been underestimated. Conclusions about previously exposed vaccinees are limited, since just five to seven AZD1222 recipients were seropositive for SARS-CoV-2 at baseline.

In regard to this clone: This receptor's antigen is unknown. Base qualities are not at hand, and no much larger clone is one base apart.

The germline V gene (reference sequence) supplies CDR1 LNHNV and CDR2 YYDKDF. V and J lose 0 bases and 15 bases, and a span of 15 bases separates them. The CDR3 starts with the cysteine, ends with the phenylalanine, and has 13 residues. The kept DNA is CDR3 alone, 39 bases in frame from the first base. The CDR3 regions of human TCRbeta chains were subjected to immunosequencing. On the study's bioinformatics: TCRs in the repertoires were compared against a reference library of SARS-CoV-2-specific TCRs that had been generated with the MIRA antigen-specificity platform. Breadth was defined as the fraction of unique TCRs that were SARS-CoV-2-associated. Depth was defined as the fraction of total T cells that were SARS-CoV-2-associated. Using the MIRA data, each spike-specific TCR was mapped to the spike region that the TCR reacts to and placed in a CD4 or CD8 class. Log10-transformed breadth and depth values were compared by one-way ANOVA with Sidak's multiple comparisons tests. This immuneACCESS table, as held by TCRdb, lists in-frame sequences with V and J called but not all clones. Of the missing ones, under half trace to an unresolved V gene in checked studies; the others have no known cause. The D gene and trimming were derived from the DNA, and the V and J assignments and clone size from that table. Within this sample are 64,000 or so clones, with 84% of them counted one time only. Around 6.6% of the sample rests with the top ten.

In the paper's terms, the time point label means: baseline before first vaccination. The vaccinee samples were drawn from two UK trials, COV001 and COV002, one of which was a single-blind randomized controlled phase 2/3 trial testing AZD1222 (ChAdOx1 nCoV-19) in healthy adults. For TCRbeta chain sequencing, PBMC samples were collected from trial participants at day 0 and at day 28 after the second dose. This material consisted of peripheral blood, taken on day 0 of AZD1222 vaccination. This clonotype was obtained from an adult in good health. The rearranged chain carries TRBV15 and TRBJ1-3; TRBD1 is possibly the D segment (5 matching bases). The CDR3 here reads CATSRERQGKRYF. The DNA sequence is TGTGCCACCAGCAGAGAACGGCAGGGAAAGAGATATTTT.